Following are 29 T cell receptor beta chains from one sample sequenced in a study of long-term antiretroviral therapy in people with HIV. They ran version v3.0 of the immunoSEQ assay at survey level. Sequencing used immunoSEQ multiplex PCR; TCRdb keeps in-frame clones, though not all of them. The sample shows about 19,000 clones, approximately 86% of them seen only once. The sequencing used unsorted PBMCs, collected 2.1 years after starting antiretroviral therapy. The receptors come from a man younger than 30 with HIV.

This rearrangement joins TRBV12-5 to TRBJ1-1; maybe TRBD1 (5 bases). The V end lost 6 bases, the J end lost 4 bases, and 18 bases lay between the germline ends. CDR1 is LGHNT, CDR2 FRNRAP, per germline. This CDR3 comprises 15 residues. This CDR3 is CASGPGEVRITEAFF. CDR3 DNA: TGTGCTAGTGGCCCGGGGGAGGTACGGATCACTGAAGCTTTCTTT.

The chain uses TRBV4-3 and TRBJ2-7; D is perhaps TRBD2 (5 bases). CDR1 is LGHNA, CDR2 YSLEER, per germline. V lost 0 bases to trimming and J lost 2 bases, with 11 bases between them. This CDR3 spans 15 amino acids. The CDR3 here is CASSQDPGLAYEQYF. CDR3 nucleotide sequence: TGCGCCAGCAGCCAAGATCCGGGGTTAGCCTACGAGCAGTACTTC.

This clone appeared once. CDR3 sequence (DNA): TGTGCCAGCAGCTTAAGGGGCGTTGGATCCACGGAACCTGAAGCTTTCTTT. It is translated as CASSLRGVGSTEPEAFF. This rearrangement joins TRBV7-3 to TRBJ1-1; D is perhaps TRBD1 (5 bases). The V end lost 1 base, the J end lost 6 bases, and 21 bases lay between the germline ends. This CDR3 has 17 amino acids. Per the germline V gene, CDR1 is SGHTA and CDR2 is FQGTGA.

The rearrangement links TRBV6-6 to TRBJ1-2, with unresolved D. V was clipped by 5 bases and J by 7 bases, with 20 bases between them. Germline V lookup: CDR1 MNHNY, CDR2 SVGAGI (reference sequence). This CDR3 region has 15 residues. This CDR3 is CASSNPAQIRVGYTF. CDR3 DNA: TGTGCCAGCAGTAACCCGGCCCAAATAAGAGTTGGCTACACCTTC.

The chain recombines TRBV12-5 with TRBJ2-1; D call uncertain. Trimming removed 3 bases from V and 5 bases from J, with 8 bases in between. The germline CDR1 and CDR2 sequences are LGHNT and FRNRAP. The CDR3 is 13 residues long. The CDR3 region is CASGFSLHNEQFF. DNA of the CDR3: TGTGCTAGTGGTTTCTCGCTACACAATGAGCAGTTCTTC.

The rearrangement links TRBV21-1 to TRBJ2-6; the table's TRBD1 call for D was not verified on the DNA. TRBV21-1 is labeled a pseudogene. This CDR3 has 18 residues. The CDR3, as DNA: TGTGCCAGCAGCAAAGACAGGGGAGTACTCTTGGGGGCCAACGTCCTGACTTTC. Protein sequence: CASSKDRGVLLGANVLTF.

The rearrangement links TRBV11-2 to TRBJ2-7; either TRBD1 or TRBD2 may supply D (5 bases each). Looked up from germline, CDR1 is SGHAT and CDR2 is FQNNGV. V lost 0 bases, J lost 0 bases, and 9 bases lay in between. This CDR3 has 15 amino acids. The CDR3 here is CASSLDWDGSYEQYF. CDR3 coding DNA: TGTGCCAGCAGCTTAGATTGGGACGGCTCCTACGAGCAGTACTTC.

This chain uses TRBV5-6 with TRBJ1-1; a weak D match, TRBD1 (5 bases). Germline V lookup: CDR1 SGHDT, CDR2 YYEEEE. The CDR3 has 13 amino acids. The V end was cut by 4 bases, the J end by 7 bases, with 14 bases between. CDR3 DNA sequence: TGTGCCAGCAGCGTGAGCGGGACGGATGAAGCTTTCTTT. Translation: CASSVSGTDEAFF.

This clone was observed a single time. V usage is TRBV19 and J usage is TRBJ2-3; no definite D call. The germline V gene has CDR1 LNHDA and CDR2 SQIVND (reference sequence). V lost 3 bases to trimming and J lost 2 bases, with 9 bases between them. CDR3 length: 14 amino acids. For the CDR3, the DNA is TGTGCCAGTAGTATGGGCGGATACACAGATACGCAGTATTTT. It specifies CASSMGGYTDTQYF.

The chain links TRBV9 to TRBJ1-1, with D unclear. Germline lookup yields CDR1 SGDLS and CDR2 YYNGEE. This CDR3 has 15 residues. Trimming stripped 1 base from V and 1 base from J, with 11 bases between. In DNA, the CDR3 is TGTGCCAGCAGCGTAACCCCCGAAGGGAACACTGAAGCTTTCTTT. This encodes CASSVTPEGNTEAFF. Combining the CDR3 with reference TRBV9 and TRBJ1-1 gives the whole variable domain DSGVTQTPKHLITATGQRVTLRCSPRSGDLSVYWYQQSLDQGLQFLIQYYNGEERAKGNILERFSAQQFPDLHSELNLSSLELGDSALYFCASSVTPEGNTEAFFGQGTRLTVV.

Here the CDR3 DNA reads TGTGCCAGCAGCTCCGGGGTCAGGAACACTGAAGCTTTCTTT. Amino acids: CASSSGVRNTEAFF. J is TRBJ1-1 and V is TRBV7-9; no clear D. The CDR3 runs 14 residues. V dropped 4 bases and J dropped 1 base, with 10 bases sitting between them. Per germline, CDR1 SEHNR and CDR2 FQNEAQ (reference sequence).

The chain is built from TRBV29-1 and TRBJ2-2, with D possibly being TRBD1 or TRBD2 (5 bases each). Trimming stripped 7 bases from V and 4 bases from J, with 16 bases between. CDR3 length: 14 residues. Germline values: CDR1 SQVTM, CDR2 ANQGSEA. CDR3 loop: CSAEWGFGTGELFF. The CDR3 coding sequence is TGCAGCGCCGAGTGGGGGTTTGGCACCGGGGAGCTGTTTTTT.

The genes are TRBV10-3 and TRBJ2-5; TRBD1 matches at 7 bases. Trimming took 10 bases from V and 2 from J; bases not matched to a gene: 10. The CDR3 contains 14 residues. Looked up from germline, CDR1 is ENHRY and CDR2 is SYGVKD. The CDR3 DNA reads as TGTGCCACTTCTCGAGGACAGGAACAAGAGACCCAGTACTTC. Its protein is CATSRGQEQETQYF.

The CDR3 DNA is TGTGCCAGCAGCTTGGGGGAGGTAAACATTCAGTACTTC. Translated: CASSLGEVNIQYF. The genes are TRBV11-2 and TRBJ2-4; perhaps TRBD2 as D (6 bases). CDR1 is SGHAT and CDR2 is FQNNGV in the germline V gene. CDR3 length equals 13 residues. The V gene lost 3 bases and the J gene lost 6 bases, with 9 bases spanning the gap.

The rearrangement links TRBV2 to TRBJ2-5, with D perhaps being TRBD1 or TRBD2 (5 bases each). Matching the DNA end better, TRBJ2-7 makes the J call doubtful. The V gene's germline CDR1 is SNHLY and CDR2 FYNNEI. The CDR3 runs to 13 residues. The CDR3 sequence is CARDSLGVDEQYF. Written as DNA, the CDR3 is TGTGCCAGAGATTCCTTGGGGGTTGACGAGCAGTACTTC.

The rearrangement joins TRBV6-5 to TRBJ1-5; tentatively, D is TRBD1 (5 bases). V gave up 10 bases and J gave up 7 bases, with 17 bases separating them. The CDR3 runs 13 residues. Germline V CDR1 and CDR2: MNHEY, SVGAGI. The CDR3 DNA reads TGTGCCACCGGCGTATCAGGGAACCAGCCCCAGCATTTT. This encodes CATGVSGNQPQHF.

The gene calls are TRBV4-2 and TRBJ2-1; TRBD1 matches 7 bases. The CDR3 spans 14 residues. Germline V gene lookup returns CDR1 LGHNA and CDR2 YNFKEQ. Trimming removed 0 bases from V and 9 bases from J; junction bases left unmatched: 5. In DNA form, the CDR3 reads TGTGCCAGCAGCCAAGAGCAGGGGGTAGGTGAGCAGTTCTTC. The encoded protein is CASSQEQGVGEQFF.

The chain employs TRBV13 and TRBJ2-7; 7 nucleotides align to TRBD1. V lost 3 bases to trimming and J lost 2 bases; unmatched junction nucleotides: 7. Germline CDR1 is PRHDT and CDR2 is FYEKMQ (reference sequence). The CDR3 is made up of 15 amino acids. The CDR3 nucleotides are TGTGCCAGCAGCTTTGCCGGACAGGCAACCTACGAGCAGTACTTC. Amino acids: CASSFAGQATYEQYF.

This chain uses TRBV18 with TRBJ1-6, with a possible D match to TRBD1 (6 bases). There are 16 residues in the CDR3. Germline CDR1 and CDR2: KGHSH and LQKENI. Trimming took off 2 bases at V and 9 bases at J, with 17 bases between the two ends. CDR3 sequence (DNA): TGTGCCAGCTCACCATTCGACAGGAGGGATCGTTCACCCCTCCACTTT. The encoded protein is CASSPFDRRDRSPLHF.

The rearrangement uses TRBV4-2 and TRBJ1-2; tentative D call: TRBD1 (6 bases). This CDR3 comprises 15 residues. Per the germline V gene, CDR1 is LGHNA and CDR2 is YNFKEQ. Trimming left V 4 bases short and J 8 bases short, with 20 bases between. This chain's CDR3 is CASSPRGDILRGYTF. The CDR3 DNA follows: TGTGCCAGCAGCCCCCGAGGGGACATCCTGCGGGGCTACACCTTC.

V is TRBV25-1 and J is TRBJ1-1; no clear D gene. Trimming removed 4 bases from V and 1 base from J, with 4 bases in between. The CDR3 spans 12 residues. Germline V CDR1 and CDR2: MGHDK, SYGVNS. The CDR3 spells CASSGWNTEAFF. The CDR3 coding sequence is TGTGCCAGCAGTGGATGGAACACTGAAGCTTTCTTT.

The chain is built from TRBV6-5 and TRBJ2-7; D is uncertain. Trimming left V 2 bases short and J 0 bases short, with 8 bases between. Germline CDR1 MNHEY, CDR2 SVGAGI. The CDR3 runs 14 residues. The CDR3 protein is CASSYRTASYEQYF. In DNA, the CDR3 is TGTGCCAGCAGTTACCGGACGGCCTCCTACGAGCAGTACTTC.

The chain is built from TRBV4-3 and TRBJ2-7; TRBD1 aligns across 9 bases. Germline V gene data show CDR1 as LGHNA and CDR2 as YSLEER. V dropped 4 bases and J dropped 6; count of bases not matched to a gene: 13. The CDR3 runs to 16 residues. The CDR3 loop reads CASSPGPGQGSPEQYF. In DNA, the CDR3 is TGCGCCAGCAGCCCCGGCCCGGGACAGGGATCGCCCGAGCAGTACTTC.

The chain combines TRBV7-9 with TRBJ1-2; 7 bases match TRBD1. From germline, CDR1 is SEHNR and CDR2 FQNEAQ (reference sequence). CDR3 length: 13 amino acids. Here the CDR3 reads CADEETGIFGYTF. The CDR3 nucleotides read TGTGCAGACGAGGAGACAGGGATTTTTGGCTACACCTTC.

In DNA, the CDR3 is TGTGCCAGCAGCTTAGTCCACGGTAGGGAGACCCAGTACTTC. Amino acids: CASSLVHGRETQYF. This chain joins TRBV7-2 and TRBJ2-5, with D unclear. Germline CDR1 is SGHTA and CDR2 is FQGNSA. The CDR3 length is 14 residues. V was shortened by 1 base and J by 5 bases, with 11 bases between the two germline ends.

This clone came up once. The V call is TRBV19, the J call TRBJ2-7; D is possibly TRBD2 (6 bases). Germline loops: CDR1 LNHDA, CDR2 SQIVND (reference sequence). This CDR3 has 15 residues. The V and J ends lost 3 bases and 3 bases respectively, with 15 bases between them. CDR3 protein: CASSMGDGGVYEQYF. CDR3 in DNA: TGTGCCAGTAGTATGGGGGACGGGGGAGTCTACGAGCAGTACTTC.

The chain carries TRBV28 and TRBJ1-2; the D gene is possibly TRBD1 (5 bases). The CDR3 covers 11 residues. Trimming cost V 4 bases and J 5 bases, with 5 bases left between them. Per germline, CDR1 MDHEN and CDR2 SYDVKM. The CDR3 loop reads CASSWGYGYTF. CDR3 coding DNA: TGTGCCAGCAGTTGGGGGTATGGCTACACCTTC.

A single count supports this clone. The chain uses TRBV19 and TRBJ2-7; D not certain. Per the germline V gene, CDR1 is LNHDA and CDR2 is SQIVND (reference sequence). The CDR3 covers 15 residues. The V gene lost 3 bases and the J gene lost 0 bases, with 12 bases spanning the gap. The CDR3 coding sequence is TGTGCCAGTAGTATCGACATGCAAAGCTCCTACGAGCAGTACTTC. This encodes CASSIDMQSSYEQYF.

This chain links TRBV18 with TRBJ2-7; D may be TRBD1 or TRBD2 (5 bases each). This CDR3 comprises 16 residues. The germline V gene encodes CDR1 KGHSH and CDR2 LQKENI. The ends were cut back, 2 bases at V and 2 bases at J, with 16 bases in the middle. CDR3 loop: CASSPISPGRPYEQYF. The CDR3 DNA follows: TGTGCCAGCTCACCAATTTCTCCAGGGAGACCCTACGAGCAGTACTTC.